These T cell receptor beta chains were read from a single sample in a study of blood T cell repertoires in COVID-19. Some clones are missing from TCRdb's copy, which holds only in-frame ones; the method was immunoSEQ multiplex PCR. The sample shows some 240,000 clones, about 81% of them seen only once. Sequenced: peripheral blood. These receptors came from a woman aged 55-70 years with active or convalescent COVID-19. Both conserved end residues are part of each CDR3. Fields, in order: D gene, clone size, V gene, J gene, CDR3 DNA, CDR3 protein. D genes are given only for firm matches. Size is omitted from some rows. Given values are once, few, many or a class for expanded clones.

D: TRBD1; size: few; V: TRBV14; J: TRBJ2-1; DNA: TGTGCCAGCAGCCCTTTAGGGACAGGGAACTACAATGAGCAGTTCTTC; CDR3: CASSPLGTGNYNEQFF
D: NA; size: NA; V: TRBV5-1; J: TRBJ1-1; DNA: TGCGCCAGCAGCTTGGGGACAGTGGGGGTCATGAACACTGAAGCTTTCTTT; CDR3: CASSLGTVGVMNTEAFF
D: TRBD2; size: NA; V: TRBV10-3; J: TRBJ2-5; DNA: TGTGCCATCAGCCAAGGACTAGCGGGGGGGAGTGAGACCCAGTACTTC; CDR3: CAISQGLAGGSETQYF
D: TRBD2; size: once; V: TRBV5-1; J: TRBJ2-3; DNA: TGCGCCAGCAGCTTAGCGGGGGGTGGCGCAGATACGCAGTATTTT; CDR3: CASSLAGGGADTQYF
D: TRBD1; size: many; V: TRBV4-2; J: TRBJ1-1; DNA: TGTGCCAGCAGCCAAGTGATTGGACAGGAAGAAGCTTTCTTT; CDR3: CASSQVIGQEEAFF
D: TRBD1; size: NA; V: TRBV6-5; J: TRBJ1-2; DNA: TGTGCCAGCAGTTACACAGGGGCGAGAATCTATGGCTACACCTTC; CDR3: CASSYTGARIYGYTF
D: NA; size: NA; V: TRBV19; J: TRBJ1-4; DNA: TGTGCCAGTAGTAATCGACAGGAAGGAGGTGAAAAACTGTTTTTT; CDR3: CASSNRQEGGEKLFF
D: TRBD1; size: NA; V: TRBV29-1; J: TRBJ1-2; DNA: TGCAGCGTTGTAAAGGTGGGACAGACGAACACCTTC; CDR3: CSVVKVGQTNTF
D: NA; size: NA; V: TRBV6-5; J: TRBJ1-3; DNA: TGTGCCAGCAGCTCCACAGGGCAGGGATATTTT; CDR3: CASSSTGQGYF
D: NA; size: NA; V: TRBV27; J: TRBJ1-4; DNA: TGTGCCAGCAGTTCGCAGGGAGGTAGAGAAAAACTGTTTTTT; CDR3: CASSSQGGREKLFF
D: TRBD1; size: few; V: TRBV15; J: TRBJ2-5; DNA: TGTGCCACCAGCAGAGGGGACAGCCAAGAGACCCAGTACTTC; CDR3: CATSRGDSQETQYF
D: TRBD1; size: NA; V: TRBV5-1; J: TRBJ1-6; DNA: TGCGCCAGCAGCTCTCGTCCAGGGGGCAGGGGATATAATTCACCCCTCCACTTT; CDR3: CASSSRPGGRGYNSPLHF
D: TRBD1; size: NA; V: TRBV19; J: TRBJ1-6; DNA: TGTGCCAGTAGTAATGGGCAGGGGGCTTCACCCCTCCACTTT; CDR3: CASSNGQGASPLHF
D: NA; size: NA; V: TRBV19; J: TRBJ2-2; DNA: TGTGCCAGTAGGACTGGACAGTCGGTAAACACCGGGGAGCTGTTTTTT; CDR3: CASRTGQSVNTGELFF
D: TRBD1; size: few; V: TRBV5-1; J: TRBJ1-5; DNA: TGCGCCAGCAGCCCGGGACAGGGGGATCAGCCCCAGCATTTT; CDR3: CASSPGQGDQPQHF
D: NA; size: NA; V: TRBV19; J: TRBJ2-1; DNA: TGTGCCAGTAGTATCGGGCAGGGTTGGGATGAGCAGTTCTTC; CDR3: CASSIGQGWDEQFF
D: TRBD1; size: NA; V: TRBV15; J: TRBJ1-2; DNA: TGTGCCACCAGCAGAGTCTTCCGGACAGGGGTCGGCTACACCTTC; CDR3: CATSRVFRTGVGYTF
D: TRBD1; size: once; V: TRBV5-4; J: TRBJ1-2; DNA: TGTGCCAGCAGCTTGGCTGCCTCAGGGGGCGTCTATGGCTACACCTTC; CDR3: CASSLAASGGVYGYTF
D: NA; size: NA; V: TRBV3-1/TRBV3-2; J: TRBJ2-7; DNA: TGTGCCAGCAGCCAAGACGTCAGGGGTTCGTACGAGCAGTACTTC; CDR3: CASSQDVRGSYEQYF
D: TRBD1; size: NA; V: TRBV19; J: TRBJ2-7; DNA: TGTGCCAGTAGTGACACCGGGACAGGGGTCTCCTACGAGCAGTACTTC; CDR3: CASSDTGTGVSYEQYF
D: TRBD1; size: NA; V: TRBV7-8; J: TRBJ1-3; DNA: TGTGCCAGCAGCTTAGGGGACAGCCTCTCGGGAAACACCATATATTTT; CDR3: CASSLGDSLSGNTIYF
D: TRBD1; size: NA; V: TRBV30; J: TRBJ1-1; DNA: TGTGCCTGGAGGAGACAGGGCGGGTTTGCTGAAGCTTTCTTT; CDR3: CAWRRQGGFAEAFF
D: TRBD1; size: few; V: TRBV10-1; J: TRBJ2-2; DNA: TGCGCCAGCAGTCGGGACAGTAACACCGGGGAGCTGTTTTTT; CDR3: CASSRDSNTGELFF
D: TRBD1; size: NA; V: TRBV6-5; J: TRBJ1-1; DNA: TGTGCCAGCAGCGCAGGACAGGGCTACACTGAAGCTTTCTTT; CDR3: CASSAGQGYTEAFF
D: TRBD1; size: NA; V: TRBV5-4; J: TRBJ2-5; DNA: TGTGCCAGCAGGACGGGACAGCAAGAGACCCAGTACTTC; CDR3: CASRTGQQETQYF
D: NA; size: NA; V: TRBV19; J: TRBJ1-2; DNA: TGTGCCAGTAGTGCGGGGTCAGGAGGGGATTATGGCTACACCTTC; CDR3: CASSAGSGGDYGYTF
D: NA; size: NA; V: TRBV28; J: TRBJ1-5; DNA: TGTGCCAGCAGTTTTGGCCAGGACAATCAGCCCCAGCATTTT; CDR3: CASSFGQDNQPQHF
D: TRBD1; size: NA; V: TRBV5-8; J: TRBJ1-2; DNA: TGTGCCAGCAGCACCTGGGACAGGGGTGTTAGAGGCTACACCTTC; CDR3: CASSTWDRGVRGYTF
D: TRBD2; size: NA; V: TRBV7-2; J: TRBJ2-2; DNA: TGTGCCAGCAGCTTAGCGCTAGCGGGGGGGCGCGGCACCGGGGAGCTGTTTTTT; CDR3: CASSLALAGGRGTGELFF
D: TRBD1; size: once; V: TRBV11-2; J: TRBJ1-4; DNA: TGTGCCAGCAGCTTCCAGGGGGGCAATGAAAAACTGTTTTTT; CDR3: CASSFQGGNEKLFF
D: TRBD1; size: NA; V: TRBV11-1; J: TRBJ2-4; DNA: TGTGCCAGCCTTGACAGGGTAGGAAACATTCAGTACTTC; CDR3: CASLDRVGNIQYF
D: NA; size: NA; V: TRBV6-1; J: TRBJ1-5; DNA: TGTGCCAGCAGTGTAGGACTCGTCGGGAGCAATCAGCCCCAGCATTTT; CDR3: CASSVGLVGSNQPQHF
D: NA; size: NA; V: TRBV9; J: TRBJ2-2; DNA: TGTGCCAGCAGCCCCCTATCTGGCGGGGAATTCACCGGGGAGCTGTTTTTT; CDR3: CASSPLSGGEFTGELFF
D: NA; size: once; V: TRBV20-1; J: TRBJ2-3; DNA: TGCAGTGCTAGTGGGGGGGGCAGGGGTAGGAGAACAGATACGCAGTATTTT; CDR3: CSASGGGRGRRTDTQYF
D: NA; size: NA; V: TRBV7-2; J: TRBJ1-3; DNA: TGTGCCAGCAGCTCAACCCTGACAGGTCCTGGAAACACCATATATTTT; CDR3: CASSSTLTGPGNTIYF
D: NA; size: once; V: TRBV27; J: TRBJ1-1; DNA: TGTGCCAGCAGTTTATCATCTAGGAACACTGAAGCTTTCTTT; CDR3: CASSLSSRNTEAFF
D: TRBD1; size: NA; V: TRBV13; J: TRBJ1-3; DNA: TGTGCCAGCAGCCTGTGGACAGGGCTGGACACCATATATTTT; CDR3: CASSLWTGLDTIYF
D: TRBD1; size: once; V: TRBV19; J: TRBJ1-5; DNA: TGTGCCAGTAGTCCCCAAACAGGGGCCCAGCCCCAGCATTTT; CDR3: CASSPQTGAQPQHF
D: NA; size: NA; V: TRBV19; J: TRBJ2-3; DNA: TGTGCCAGTACTAGACGGGGGCGGGGGAGCACAGATACGCAGTATTTT; CDR3: CASTRRGRGSTDTQYF
D: TRBD1; size: NA; V: TRBV25-1; J: TRBJ1-2; DNA: TGTGCCAGCAGTGCGGGACAGCTCTATGGCTACACCTTC; CDR3: CASSAGQLYGYTF
D: TRBD2; size: NA; V: TRBV5-4; J: TRBJ2-7; DNA: TGTGCCAGCAGCTTGGGGGTAGCGGGGACAAGGGAGCAGTACTTC; CDR3: CASSLGVAGTREQYF
D: TRBD2; size: NA; V: TRBV5-1; J: TRBJ2-1; DNA: TGCGCCAGCAGCTTGACTAGCGGGGGGTCCTCCTACAATGAGCAGTTCTTC; CDR3: CASSLTSGGSSYNEQFF
D: TRBD1; size: NA; V: TRBV7-6; J: TRBJ1-1; DNA: TGTGCCAGCAGCTACAAACAGGGGGCGCGGACTGAAGCTTTCTTT; CDR3: CASSYKQGARTEAFF
D: TRBD2; size: NA; V: TRBV7-3; J: TRBJ2-5; DNA: TGTGCCAGCAGCGTGACGGGGGGGCCTAGCGAGACCCAGTACTTC; CDR3: CASSVTGGPSETQYF
D: NA; size: few; V: TRBV11-3; J: TRBJ1-2; DNA: TGTGCCAGCAGCTTTACGTGGGGCTTTGGCTACACCTTC; CDR3: CASSFTWGFGYTF
D: TRBD1; size: NA; V: TRBV19; J: TRBJ1-2; DNA: TGTGCCAGTATGCCAGGGGGCATAGGCTATGGCTACACCTTC; CDR3: CASMPGGIGYGYTF
D: NA; size: NA; V: TRBV10-3; J: TRBJ1-3; DNA: TGTGCCATCAGTGAGTCGACAACCACAGGAGGAAACACCATATATTTT; CDR3: CAISESTTTGGNTIYF